This entry describes one T cell receptor (beta chain). The target of this receptor is not known. No clone much larger than this one lies a single base away; base qualities are absent. This record belongs to a study of cytotoxic CD8 clonotypes in ibrutinib-treated CLL listed by TCRdb under 2021. Some background on the complete study: The cohort had ten to twelve relapsed/refractory and some 15 treatment-naive patients; around 17 were IGHV unmutated. Cryopreserved peripheral blood mononuclear cells were collected at three points: before therapy, at response, and at either sustained remission or disease progression. Response samples were taken after a median of roughly eleven months on treatment, ranging from about 6 to 40 months. Of the approximately 91 people in the trial, approximately 24 had longitudinal samples available. Samples averaged roughly 260,000 productive templates and approximately 100,000 productive rearrangements. Every remission and progressive disease sample was obtained while ibrutinib was still being received by the patients. Responses were partial in roughly 24 patients and complete in 2; after median around 66 months follow-up, some 14 stayed in remission and 12 progressed. What the work shows at the level of the full study, not this receptor alone: Public clonotypes were rare and either contracted or stayed stable during treatment, and the rise in clonality at ibrutinib response reflected the expansion of private clonotypes. Sampling times were not matched between sustained-remission and progressing patients, and lymph node repertoires were not studied. Baseline clonality exceeded that of age-matched healthy donors and correlated strongly with circulating CD8+ T-cell counts. Clonality increased at ibrutinib response, stayed stable in sustained remission, and fell back toward baseline at progression.

In light of the paper, this sample's time point label describes: 12 months on ibrutinib. For TCR beta library preparation, about 2 micrograms of genomic DNA were isolated from cryopreserved PBMCs. Longitudinal blood samples from CLL patients on ibrutinib monotherapy were analyzed using high-throughput TCR beta sequencing. The patients took part in an open-label, single-center phase 2 trial of ibrutinib monotherapy. The germline V gene (reference sequence) gives CDR1 as SEHNR and CDR2 as FQNEAQ. CDR3 length: 18 amino acids, cysteine to phenylalanine. Left in the record is the CDR3 DNA by itself, 54 bases read in frame from the first base. The junction shows trimming of 4 bases on V and 3 bases on J, and the gene matches do not reach 12 bases of it. Each clonotype received, on average, about 10x coverage in deep resolution sequencing performed on a MiSeq, where the target depth lay between 1 in 1 million and 1 in 200,000 T cells. TCR beta libraries were generated with the immunoSEQ hsTCRB Kit. The source study handled its data this way. Data were analyzed with ImmunoSEQ Data Assistant and ImmunoSEQ Analyzer, with V, D and J genes assigned per IMGT definitions. Clonality, with values ranging from 0 to 1, was calculated as one minus the normalized Shannon entropy of productive rearrangement frequencies. Only overrepresented clonotypes making up at least 0.05% of the repertoire of each patient were included in the public clonotype analysis. Some 14 age-matched healthy donor repertoires from immuneACCESS served as clonality controls. TCRdb retrieved this table from immuneACCESS and kept in-frame rearrangements only. Not all clones are present; in checked studies, unresolved V genes account for under half, and no reason is known for the remainder. For V, J and clone size, that table is used; D and trimming come from the DNA. The sample has over 150,000 clones on record, over 65% of them singletons. Clones ranked in the top ten supply approximately 2% of the sample.

This receptor was identified in a human donor with chronic lymphocytic leukemia. The chain uses TRBV7-9 and TRBJ2-3; 11 bases in the middle match TRBD1. The sequencing used PBMCs, collected after 12 months of ibrutinib treatment. In nucleotides, the sequence is TGTGCCAGCAGCTCGCGGACAGGGGGCGCCTTAAGAACAGATACGCAGTATTTT. It translates to CASSSRTGGALRTDTQYF.